This note documents a single T cell receptor (beta chain) sequence. The antigen remains undetermined. This CDR3 has 14 residues. V shed 5 bases and J 4 bases; nucleotides not matched to a gene: 5. CDR1 is LGHNT, CDR2 FRNRAP, per germline. These data are taken from a study of T cell responses to AZD1222 COVID-19 vaccine. Study results and caveats: Regions left unmutated in variants are reportedly the target of nearly half of spike-specific TCRs. Females made up more of the donors, who were largely white British, and clonal diversity may have come out too low. A rise in Spike-specific TCR breadth and depth followed two AZD1222 doses.

TCRdb's table, derived via immunoSEQ multiplex PCR, lists solely in-frame clones and lacks some. The table includes more than 95,000 clones, around nine tenths detected once. Sequenced here: peripheral blood, sampled on day 0 of AZD1222 vaccination. The clonotype comes from an adult in good health. The chain combines TRBV12-5 with TRBJ1-1; 9 nucleotides line up with TRBD1. The CDR3 here is CASGPQGAGTEAFF. The CDR3 DNA reads as TGTGCTAGTGGTCCACAGGGGGCGGGCACTGAAGCTTTCTTT.